A selection of T cell receptor beta chains follows, all from one sample in a study of blood T cell repertoires in COVID-19. Assay: immunoSEQ multiplex PCR; the TCRdb copy retains only in-frame clones and omits some. The sample has some 15,000 clones; 85% to 90% are singletons. Sequencing input: peripheral blood. The source is a woman in her seventies in a cohort sampled during active or convalescent COVID-19. The CDR3 runs from the conserved cysteine through the conserved F or W. Each record gives: D gene, J gene, V gene, clone size, CDR3 DNA, CDR3 protein. The D gene is left open where the match is weak. Size tells how often a clone was seen (once, few, many) or the class of an expanded clone, and some rows leave it out.

>NA|TRBJ2-7|TRBV20-1|NA
TGCAGTGCTACCTCTGGGCACGAGCAGTACTTC
CSATSGHEQYF
>TRBD2|TRBJ2-1|TRBV24-1|few
TGTGCCACCAGTGATTTGTTAGCGGGGGACTACAATGAGCAGTTCTTC
CATSDLLAGDYNEQFF
>TRBD2|TRBJ2-7|TRBV5-1|NA
TGCGCCAGCAGCCCCGAGCCCTCCGGGACTAGCGGGGGATACGAGCAGTACTTC
CASSPEPSGTSGGYEQYF
>NA|TRBJ1-4|TRBV9|NA
TGTGCCAGCAGCGTAGGAAGCAATGAAAAACTGTTTTTT
CASSVGSNEKLFF
>TRBD1|TRBJ2-1|TRBV6-4|NA
TGTGCCAGCAGCAGAGGGGGCTATTCCAATGAGCAGTTCTTC
CASSRGGYSNEQFF
>TRBD1|TRBJ1-3|TRBV28|NA
TGTGCCAGCAGTTTATTTCCCACAGGGGGAGATGGAAACACCATATATTTT
CASSLFPTGGDGNTIYF
>NA|TRBJ2-7|TRBV5-4|NA
TGTGCCAGCAGCTTCAGGGGGGCGGACGAGCAGTACTTC
CASSFRGADEQYF
>NA|TRBJ2-7|TRBV30|NA
TGTGCCTGGGACACAGGGTCCTACGAGCAGTACTTC
CAWDTGSYEQYF
>NA|TRBJ1-5|TRBV28|NA
TGTGCCAGCGTCGGGGGAGGTAGCCAGCCCCAGCATTTT
CASVGGGSQPQHF
>TRBD1|TRBJ2-7|TRBV5-1|NA
TGCGCCAGCAGCTCATCAGGGGGAAGCTACGAGCAGTACTTC
CASSSSGGSYEQYF
>NA|TRBJ1-1|TRBV24-1|once
TGTGCCACCAGTTCGACATCAGGAAACACTGAAGCTTTCTTT
CATSSTSGNTEAFF